These 24 T cell receptor beta chains were all obtained from the same sample, sequenced in a study of naive and memory T cell subsets. A UMI-containing oligonucleotide was joined by 3' ligation to the TCR cDNA template. Amplification of ligated cDNA took four PCR rounds with SP2 and nested alpha and beta constant primers. Using its own MiXCR run on the 5' RACE reads, TCRdb lists one record per CDR3 protein. The sample has roughly 60,000 distinct CDR3 sequences, 7.2% seen once. Receptor source: a male donor in good health.

This clonotype has a count of ten or more. The chain is built from TRBV2 and TRBJ2-1; 11 bases align to TRBD2. CDR1 SNHLY and CDR2 FYNNEI come from the germline V gene. V lost 8 bases to trimming and J lost 4 bases; unmatched junction nucleotides: 13. The CDR3 has 17 amino acids. CDR3 in amino acids: CASGTSSGTSGYNEQFF. Written as DNA, the CDR3 is TGTGCCAGCGGCACTTCTTCCGGGACTAGCGGTTACAATGAGCAGTTCTTC. The variable domain in full, with the rest retrieved from reference TRBV2 and TRBJ2-1, is EPEVTQTPSHQVTQMGQEVILRCVPISNHLYFYWYRQILGQKVEFLVSFYNNEISEKSEIFDDQFSVERPDGSNFTLKIRSTKLEDSAMYFCASGTSSGTSGYNEQFFGPGTRLTVL.

The table lists this clonotype with a count of one. The gene calls are TRBV23-1 and TRBJ2-4; D tentatively fits TRBD1 or TRBD2 (5 bases each). TRBV23-1 falls under the ORF class, with uncertain function. The CDR3 consists of 16 residues. Trimming left V 0 bases short and J 0 bases short, with 9 bases between. CDR3 residues: CASSQSGVQAKNIQYF. The CDR3 nucleotides are TGCGCCAGCAGTCAATCGGGGGTACAAGCCAAAAACATTCAGTACTTC.

The chain couples TRBV6-2 or TRBV6-3 to TRBJ2-7; TRBD1 matches at 9 bases. V was clipped by 7 bases and J by 1 base; unmatched bases: 2. CDR1 is MNHEY and CDR2 is SVGEGT in the germline V gene. This CDR3 is built from 13 residues. CDR3 sequence reads: CASKGTGSYEQYF. The CDR3 DNA is TGTGCCAGCAAGGGGACAGGGTCCTACGAGCAGTACTTC.

This clonotype was picked up many times. The chain links TRBV3-1 to TRBJ2-7; D remains unclear. The V and J ends lost 2 bases and 0 bases respectively, with 11 bases between them. Germline-derived CDR1 and CDR2 are LGHDT and YNNKEL (reference sequence). This CDR3 has 15 amino acids. The CDR3 DNA reads as TGTGCCAGCAGCCAAATCGGACCTTTCTCCTACGAGCAGTACTTC. Translation: CASSQIGPFSYEQYF.

This clonotype was detected many times. V gene TRBV29-1 combines with J gene TRBJ1-1; D uncertain. The length of the CDR3 is 14 residues. Trimming removed 7 bases at V and 0 bases at J, with 15 bases between. CDR1 is SQVTM, CDR2 ANQGSEA, per germline. For the CDR3, the DNA is TGCAGCGCCGACAAATCTGTGATGAACACTGAAGCTTTCTTT. Its protein is CSADKSVMNTEAFF.

This clonotype was counted a few times. The rearrangement uses TRBV12-3 or TRBV12-4 and TRBJ2-5; possibly TRBD1 for D (5 bases). The V end was cut by 7 bases, the J end by 4 bases, with 13 bases between. The CDR3 totals 13 residues. CDR3 sequence (DNA): TGTGCCAGCACCCTGACAGCCGGAGAGACCCAGTACTTC. It yields the protein CASTLTAGETQYF.

V is TRBV5-1 and J is TRBJ2-3, with 7 positions matching TRBD1. Germline V gene sequence: CDR1 SGHRS, CDR2 YFSETQ. J lost 0 bases, V lost 2 bases, and 3 bases had no gene match. The length of the CDR3 is 15 residues. CDR3: CASSFTGQSTDTQYF. The CDR3 nucleotides are TGCGCCAGCAGCTTCACGGGACAGAGCACAGATACGCAGTATTTT.

This clonotype was observed many times. The chain carries TRBV29-1 and TRBJ1-2; D is unclear. Germline lookup yields CDR1 SQVTM and CDR2 ANQGSEA. This CDR3 is built from 11 residues. V lost 4 bases to trimming and J lost 4 bases, with 7 bases between them. The CDR3 sequence: CSVVHSYGYTF. The DNA of the CDR3 is TGCAGCGTTGTTCACAGCTATGGCTACACCTTC.

This rearrangement joins TRBV14 to TRBJ2-1; 7 bases line up with TRBD2. Per the germline V gene, CDR1 is SGHDN and CDR2 is FVKESK. The CDR3 is 14 residues long. V lost 5 bases, J lost 7 bases, and 8 bases stayed unmatched. The CDR3 here is CASSVLADGNEQFF. The DNA of the CDR3 is TGTGCCAGCAGCGTCCTAGCGGACGGGAATGAGCAGTTCTTC.

This clonotype showed up many times. The chain uses TRBV2 and TRBJ1-2; 7 nucleotides agree with TRBD1. Germline CDR1 is SNHLY and CDR2 is FYNNEI. The V gene end was trimmed by 0 bases and the J gene end by 6 bases; junction bases not matched to a gene: 10. This CDR3 contains 16 residues. The CDR3 sequence is CASSEASGGGANGYTF. The CDR3 DNA reads as TGTGCCAGCAGTGAAGCATCGGGAGGGGGCGCGAATGGCTACACCTTC.

This clonotype was seen repeatedly, ten times or more. The rearrangement joins TRBV2 to TRBJ2-3; a possible D gene is TRBD2 (5 bases). Deletions cut 4 bases from V and 9 bases from J, with 11 bases between. Germline loops: CDR1 SNHLY, CDR2 FYNNEI. The CDR3 is 12 residues long. The CDR3 sequence is CASSGEGRTQYF. The CDR3 DNA reads TGTGCCAGCAGTGGCGAGGGAAGAACGCAGTATTTT.

V is TRBV11-2 and J is TRBJ2-4, with D possibly called TRBD1 or TRBD2 (6 bases each). V was pared by 2 bases and J by 8 bases, with 16 bases between. The length of the CDR3 is 15 residues. CDR1 is SGHAT and CDR2 is FQNNGV in the germline V gene. The CDR3 sequence is CASSLRGDNLDIQYF. The CDR3 DNA reads TGTGCCAGCAGCTTAAGGGGGGACAATTTAGACATTCAGTACTTC.

This chain connects TRBV5-6 to TRBJ1-2; D might be TRBD1 (6 bases). V lost 7 bases, J lost 4 bases, and 14 bases lay in between. The CDR3 has 13 residues. Germline CDR1 reads SGHDT; CDR2 reads YYEEEE. The CDR3 DNA reads TGTGCCAGCCGACGGGACACCATCTATGGCTACACCTTC. Encoded protein: CASRRDTIYGYTF. The full variable domain, completed using reference TRBV5-6 and TRBJ1-2, is DAGVTQSPTHLIKTRGQQVTLRCSPKSGHDTVSWYQQALGQGPQFIFQYYEEEERQRGNFPDRFSGHQFPNYSSELNVNALLLGDSALYLCASRRDTIYGYTFGSGTRLTVV.

This clonotype appeared many times. This chain links TRBV20-1 with TRBJ2-7; D remains unclear. This CDR3 has 13 amino acids. Per germline, CDR1 DFQATT and CDR2 SNEGSKA (reference sequence). Between the trimmed V and J ends, which lost 1 base and 3 bases, there was a span of 10 bases. CDR3 sequence reads: CSARASGLYEQYF. The CDR3 DNA follows: TGCAGTGCTAGAGCCTCAGGTCTCTACGAGCAGTACTTC.

The rearrangement links TRBV19 to TRBJ1-2, with TRBD1 identical over 7 bases. The length of the CDR3 is 15 residues. J lost 10 bases, V lost 5 bases, and 16 bases had no gene match. Germline lookup yields CDR1 LNHDA and CDR2 SQIVND (reference sequence). The CDR3 nucleotides read TGTGCCAGTAGTTTCACCCTCACAGGGGTACGTGACTACACCTTC. Translation: CASSFTLTGVRDYTF.

This clonotype showed up just a few times. The V and J genes are TRBV9 and TRBJ2-3; 9 nucleotides agree with TRBD2. Germline CDR1 is SGDLS and CDR2 is YYNGEE. The CDR3 sequence is 14 residues long. V was clipped by 3 bases and J by 5 bases; unmatched bases: 4. The CDR3, as DNA: TGTGCCAGCAGCGGCGGGGGGGCGAAAGATACGCAGTATTTT. It is translated as CASSGGGAKDTQYF.

This clonotype was seen many times. This chain connects TRBV18 to TRBJ2-7; D is uncertain. This CDR3 comprises 13 residues. Trimming stripped 0 bases from V and 4 bases from J, with 7 bases between. Germline V gives CDR1 KGHSH, CDR2 LQKENI. The CDR3 loop reads CASSPPGSYEQYF. The DNA for the CDR3 is TGTGCCAGCTCACCACCTGGATCGTACGAGCAGTACTTC.

This chain uses TRBV20-1 with TRBJ1-4; D unclear. Trimming cost V 3 bases and J 14 bases, with 16 bases left between them. Germline CDR1 is DFQATT and CDR2 is SNEGSKA (reference sequence). The CDR3 sequence is 12 residues long. In nucleotides, the CDR3 is TGCAGTGCTAGCAAGGAGGCAAGGACGCTGTTTTTT. It translates to CSASKEARTLFF.

This chain links TRBV20-1 with TRBJ2-7, with 7 bases matching TRBD1. This CDR3 is built from 15 residues. Germline loops: CDR1 DFQATT, CDR2 SNEGSKA (reference sequence). V was clipped by 5 bases and J by 5 bases; unmatched bases: 15. The CDR3: CSAPRPSVDRHEQYF. In nucleotides, the CDR3 is TGCAGTGCTCCACGCCCTTCGGTGGACAGGCACGAGCAGTACTTC.

The rearrangement uses TRBV2 and TRBJ2-1; TRBD2 agrees at 7 bases. Trimming took 6 bases from V and 4 from J; bases not matched to a gene: 9. The germline V gene has CDR1 SNHLY and CDR2 FYNNEI. This CDR3 has 15 amino acids. The CDR3: CASRGGSAPYNEQFF. The DNA of the CDR3 is TGTGCCAGCAGGGGGGGGTCGGCGCCATACAATGAGCAGTTCTTC. The full variable domain, its missing parts supplied by reference TRBV2 and TRBJ2-1, is EPEVTQTPSHQVTQMGQEVILRCVPISNHLYFYWYRQILGQKVEFLVSFYNNEISEKSEIFDDQFSVERPDGSNFTLKIRSTKLEDSAMYFCASRGGSAPYNEQFFGPGTRLTVL.

This clonotype appeared many times. CDR3 sequence (DNA): TGTGCCAGCAGACGGGGTACCTACGAGCAGTACTTC. Its protein product is CASRRGTYEQYF. The chain joins TRBV12-3 or TRBV12-4 to TRBJ2-7; possible D gene TRBD2, 5 bases. Trimming removed 6 bases at V and 2 bases at J, with 8 bases between. The length of the CDR3 is 12 residues.

Many counts were recorded for this clonotype. The rearrangement links TRBV5-5 to TRBJ2-1; no clear D gene. Germline lookup yields CDR1 SGHKS and CDR2 YYEKEE (reference sequence). This CDR3 region has 12 residues. V dropped 7 bases and J dropped 10 bases, with 15 bases sitting between them. CDR3 loop: CASESPAQEQFF. The CDR3 DNA reads TGTGCCAGCGAATCACCCGCGCAAGAGCAGTTCTTC.

This clonotype was seen a handful of times. The J gene is TRBJ2-7, the V gene TRBV7-2; TRBD2 matches 10 bases. Looked up from germline, CDR1 is SGHTA and CDR2 is FQGNSA. With 2 bases clipped from V and 0 bases from J, the junction kept 7 bases outside the gene matches. This CDR3 region has 17 residues. The CDR3 sequence is CASSLIGSGRNSYEQYF. The CDR3 DNA is TGTGCCAGCAGCTTAATCGGTAGCGGGAGGAACTCCTACGAGCAGTACTTC.

This clonotype has a count of ten or more. This rearrangement joins TRBV27 to TRBJ1-5; 7 bases agree with TRBD1. The germline CDR1 and CDR2 sequences are MNHEY and SMNVEV (reference sequence). CDR3 size: 17 residues. The ends lost 5 bases at V and 2 bases at J; junction bases unmatched: 12. CDR3 DNA sequence: TGTGCCAGCAGTAATGACAATAGGGGGCTTCGCAATCAGCCCCAGCATTTT. Encoded protein: CASSNDNRGLRNQPQHF.